This T cell receptor (beta chain) is drawn from a study of PD-1 and CTLA-4 blockade in melanoma. Data came from immunoSEQ multiplex PCR; TCRdb stores just in-frame clones and leaves some out. The table has 15,000 to 20,000 clones, 65% to 85% seen once; the top ten hold 16%. Sequences were derived from CD8+ T cells from peripheral blood, sampled before anti-PD-1 treatment. The receptor comes from a human donor with melanoma.

The CDR3 region is CASSPPGELIQYF. CDR3 coding DNA: TGTGCCAGCAGCCCTCCGGGAGAACTCATTCAGTACTTC. This chain connects TRBV13 to TRBJ2-4, with D perhaps matching TRBD2 (6 bases). Germline V CDR1 and CDR2: PRHDT, FYEKMQ (reference sequence). V was clipped by 5 bases and J by 9 bases, with 14 bases between them. CDR3 length: 13 amino acids.